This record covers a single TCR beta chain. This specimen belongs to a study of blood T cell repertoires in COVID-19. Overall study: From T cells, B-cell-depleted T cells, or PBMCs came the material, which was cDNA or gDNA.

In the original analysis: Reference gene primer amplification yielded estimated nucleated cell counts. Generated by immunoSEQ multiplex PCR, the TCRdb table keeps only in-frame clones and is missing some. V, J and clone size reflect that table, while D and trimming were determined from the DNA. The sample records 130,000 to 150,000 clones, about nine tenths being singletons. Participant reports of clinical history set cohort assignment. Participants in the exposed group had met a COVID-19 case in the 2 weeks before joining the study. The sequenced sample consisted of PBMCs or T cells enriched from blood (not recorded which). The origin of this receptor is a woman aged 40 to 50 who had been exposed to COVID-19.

This CDR3 is CASSLEQGAGEQYF. CDR3 coding DNA: TGTGCCAGCAGCTTAGAGCAGGGGGCGGGGGAGCAGTACTTC. The chain joins TRBV5-5 to TRBJ2-7; 8 bases are shared with TRBD1. Germline V gene data show CDR1 as SGHKS and CDR2 as YYEKEE (reference sequence). CDR3 length equals 14 residues. Unmatched junction bases numbered 8, after V lost 2 bases and J lost 7 bases.